Presented here are 22 T cell receptor beta chains from one specimen sequenced in a study of blood T cell repertoires in COVID-19. Repertoires were generated with immunoSEQ multiplex PCR, while TCRdb's copy carries only in-frame clones and drops some. In the table there are over 400,000 clones, approximately 85% of which are singletons. Sequenced input: peripheral blood. Every receptor here comes from a human donor in a cohort sampled during active COVID-19.

The chain uses TRBV5-1 and TRBJ2-1, with 8 bases aligning to TRBD2. The CDR3 sequence is 16 residues long. CDR1 and CDR2 from the germline V gene are SGHRS and YFSETQ. Unmatched junction bases numbered 9, after V lost 0 bases and J lost 7 bases. CDR3 nucleotides: TGCGCCAGCAGCTTGGCCGTGGGTAGCGGGATTAATGAGCAGTTCTTC. Protein: CASSLAVGSGINEQFF.

J is TRBJ2-1 and V is TRBV12-3 or TRBV12-4; D is ambiguous. The CDR3 contains 12 residues. V was trimmed by 5 bases and J by 4 bases, leaving 6 bases between them. The CDR3 loop is CASSPIYNEQFF. The CDR3 DNA sequence: TGTGCCAGCAGTCCTATATACAATGAGCAGTTCTTC.

This CDR3 reads CASSQELDSSYNEQFF. Here the CDR3 DNA reads TGCGCCAGCAGCCAAGAGTTGGACAGCTCCTACAATGAGCAGTTCTTC. This sequence joins TRBV4-1 and TRBJ2-1; a possible D gene is TRBD1 (6 bases). Germline V gene sequence: CDR1 MGHRA, CDR2 YSYEKL. This CDR3 contains 16 residues. Trimming shortened V by 0 bases and J by 0 bases, and 9 bases separated the two germline ends.

The CDR3 here is CSVELDRGYEQYF. DNA for the CDR3: TGCAGCGTTGAACTGGACAGGGGCTACGAGCAGTACTTC. The V gene is TRBV29-1, the J gene TRBJ2-7; 9 bases map to TRBD1. Germline V gene lookup returns CDR1 SQVTM and CDR2 ANQGSEA. V shed 2 bases and J 3 bases; nucleotides not matched to a gene: 2. The CDR3 has 13 amino acids.

This chain connects TRBV6-5 to TRBJ1-1; TRBD1 agrees at 7 bases. The germline gives CDR1 MNHEY, CDR2 SVGAGI. V dropped 4 bases and J dropped 4; count of bases not matched to a gene: 3. There are 13 residues in the CDR3. The DNA for the CDR3 is TGTGCCAGCAGTTCTTCAGGGGGCACTGAAGCTTTCTTT. Translated: CASSSSGGTEAFF.

This clone came up once. This chain links TRBV28 with TRBJ2-2; 7 bases fit TRBD1. The CDR3 extends over 17 amino acids. Germline V CDR1 and CDR2: MDHEN, SYDVKM. The ends lost 2 bases at V and 0 bases at J; junction bases unmatched: 6. The CDR3 bases are TGTGCCAGCAGTTTAGAGGGACAGCTAACGAACACCGGGGAGCTGTTTTTT. The encoded protein is CASSLEGQLTNTGELFF.

The V call is TRBV9, the J call TRBJ2-1; 15 nucleotides agree with TRBD2. The CDR3 length is 17 residues. The ends lost 2 bases at V and 4 bases at J; junction bases unmatched: 4. Per the germline V gene, CDR1 is SGDLS and CDR2 is YYNGEE. The CDR3 nucleotides read TGTGCCAGCAGCGTCGGACTAGCGGGAGGGTTGTACAATGAGCAGTTCTTC. Protein product: CASSVGLAGGLYNEQFF.

The sample holds one count of this clone. This sequence joins TRBV5-1 and TRBJ1-2; 7 bases are a match to TRBD1. Unmatched junction bases numbered 2, after V lost 4 bases and J lost 2 bases. CDR1 SGHRS and CDR2 YFSETQ come from the germline V gene. The CDR3 has 13 amino acids. The CDR3 region is CASSGQANYGYTF. The CDR3 bases are TGCGCCAGCAGCGGACAGGCCAACTATGGCTACACCTTC.

The chain recombines TRBV7-9 with TRBJ2-2; a weak D match, TRBD1 (6 bases). Germline V lookup: CDR1 SEHNR, CDR2 FQNEAQ (reference sequence). Between the trimmed V and J ends, which lost 4 bases and 7 bases, there was a span of 10 bases. The CDR3 totals 13 residues. The CDR3 reads CASSSQGNGELFF. The CDR3, as DNA: TGTGCCAGCAGCTCCCAGGGGAACGGGGAGCTGTTTTTT.

The chain couples TRBV11-3 to TRBJ1-1; TRBD1 matches at 8 bases. V was clipped by 4 bases and J by 8 bases; unmatched bases: 3. Per the germline V gene, CDR1 is SGHNT and CDR2 is YENEEA. The CDR3 has 12 amino acids. Written as DNA, the CDR3 is TGTGCCAGCAGCTATCGGACAGGGGAAGCTTTCTTT. As protein: CASSYRTGEAFF.

The genes are TRBV27 and TRBJ1-6, with D possibly being TRBD1 (5 bases). Trimming shortened V by 2 bases and J by 9 bases, and 14 bases separated the two germline ends. The CDR3 has 15 amino acids. From germline, CDR1 is MNHEY and CDR2 SMNVEV (reference sequence). The CDR3, as DNA: TGTGCCAGCAGTTTACAAGGGGTCGGTTTTTCACCCCTCCACTTT. This sequence encodes CASSLQGVGFSPLHF.

This sequence joins TRBV14 and TRBJ2-3, with D possibly TRBD2 on 5 matching bases. The germline gives CDR1 SGHDN, CDR2 FVKESK. V lost 1 base and J 9 bases, leaving 11 bases between the germline ends. The CDR3 length is 13 residues. DNA of the CDR3: TGTGCCAGCAGCCAAGGTCAAAGGAGGACGCAGTATTTT. The encoded protein is CASSQGQRRTQYF.

On this clone: The sample has other DNA sequences that encode this CDR3 too. The chain uses TRBV19 and TRBJ2-2; weak D call: TRBD2 (6 bases). Trimming pared 7 bases from V and 0 bases from J, leaving 9 bases between. CDR1 is LNHDA and CDR2 is SQIVND in the germline V gene (reference sequence). The CDR3 runs 14 residues. The chain's CDR3 is CASIGGANTGELFF. The CDR3 DNA reads TGTGCCAGTATCGGAGGGGCGAACACCGGGGAGCTGTTTTTT. The full variable domain, its missing parts supplied by reference TRBV19 and TRBJ2-2, is DGGITQSPKYLFRKEGQNVTLSCEQNLNHDAMYWYRQDPGQGLRLIYYSQIVNDFQKGDIAEGYSVSREKKESFPLTVTSAQKNPTAFYLCASIGGANTGELFFGEGSRLTVL.

This clone appeared a few times. The chain employs TRBV2 and TRBJ1-2; 7 bases are shared with TRBD1. V lost 6 bases and J lost 4; bases outside the gene matches: 8. CDR3 length equals 14 residues. Per the germline V gene, CDR1 is SNHLY and CDR2 is FYNNEI. The CDR3 sequence: CASRASGTVYGYTF. Here the CDR3 DNA reads TGTGCCAGCAGGGCATCGGGGACAGTCTATGGCTACACCTTC.

The chain uses TRBV19 and TRBJ1-5, with D possibly being TRBD1 (5 bases). V lost 6 bases to trimming and J lost 11 bases, with 26 bases between them. This CDR3 comprises 16 residues. Germline assignment: CDR1 LNHDA and CDR2 SQIVND (reference sequence). In DNA form, the CDR3 reads TGTGCCAGTAGCAAAAAGGGGAGGGACCGAATACGGGCCCAGCATTTT. Translation: CASSKKGRDRIRAQHF.

The rearrangement links TRBV15 to TRBJ1-1; D is unresolved. The CDR3 length is 14 residues. The V end was cut by 0 bases, the J end by 9 bases, with 14 bases between. Germline V lookup: CDR1 LNHNV, CDR2 YYDKDF (reference sequence). The CDR3, as DNA: TGTGCCACCAGCAGAGATCAGCCCCAGGTGAAAGCTTTCTTT. Protein product: CATSRDQPQVKAFF.

This chain connects TRBV10-1 to TRBJ2-7; the match to TRBD2 covers 8 bases. The CDR3 spans 14 residues. V shed 4 bases, J shed 4 bases, and the junction held 6 bases outside the gene matches. Germline V gives CDR1 WNHNN, CDR2 SYGVQD (reference sequence). In nucleotides, the CDR3 is TGCGCCAGCAGTGGGAGCGGGAGATTATACGAGCAGTACTTC. It encodes CASSGSGRLYEQYF.

The table lists this clone with many counts. V usage is TRBV4-2 and J usage is TRBJ2-1; tentatively, D is TRBD2 (6 bases). Between the trimmed V and J ends, which lost 0 bases and 9 bases, there was a span of 15 bases. CDR1 and CDR2 (germline): LGHNA, YNFKEQ. The CDR3 length is 15 residues. The CDR3 coding sequence is TGTGCCAGCAGCCAAGATGGAGGGCTAGCGAGTGAGCAGTTCTTC. As protein: CASSQDGGLASEQFF.

The V gene is TRBV5-1, the J gene TRBJ2-2; no clear D. This CDR3 has 16 amino acids. The germline gives CDR1 SGHRS, CDR2 YFSETQ. V lost 7 bases to trimming and J lost 0 bases, with 16 bases between them. CDR3 sequence reads: CASALDRVANTGELFF. In nucleotides, the CDR3 is TGCGCCAGCGCCCTAGATCGGGTCGCGAACACCGGGGAGCTGTTTTTT.

The chain combines TRBV25-1 with TRBJ2-2; TRBD1 agrees at 10 bases. The germline CDR1 and CDR2 sequences are MGHDK and SYGVNS. V lost 6 bases and J lost 7; bases outside the gene matches: 14. The CDR3 length is 17 residues. The CDR3 is CASSTNTGTGDGGELFF. The DNA for the CDR3 is TGTGCCAGCAGCACAAACACCGGGACAGGGGACGGCGGGGAGCTGTTTTTT. Filled out from reference TRBV25-1 and TRBJ2-2, the complete variable domain reads EADIYQTPRYLVIGTGKKITLECSQTMGHDKMYWYQQDPGMELHLIHYSYGVNSTEKGDLSSESTVSRIRTEHFPLTLESARPSHTSQYLCASSTNTGTGDGGELFFGEGSRLTVL.

This sequence joins TRBV30 and TRBJ1-5; D is uncertain. This CDR3 spans 15 amino acids. Germline V CDR1 and CDR2: GTSNPN, SVGIG (reference sequence). The ends were cut back, 3 bases at V and 3 bases at J, with 15 bases in the middle. CDR3 in DNA: TGTGCCTGGAGCGGGGAGCTTGATATCAATCAGCCCCAGCATTTT. Protein product: CAWSGELDINQPQHF.

CDR3 loop: CASSLQARGTDTQYF. The CDR3 DNA follows: TGTGCCAGCAGCTTGCAGGCGCGGGGCACAGATACGCAGTATTTT. The chain employs TRBV7-2 and TRBJ2-3; a weak D match, TRBD2 (5 bases). This CDR3 spans 15 amino acids. V dropped 3 bases and J dropped 1 base, with 11 bases sitting between them. The germline V gene has CDR1 SGHTA and CDR2 FQGNSA.